This TCR beta chain was documented in a study of shared clonotypes between healthy human individuals. In the study overall: Serving as donors were a couple of women and a few men, whose ages spanned 18 to 49. CD4 naive and memory got three plates each, CD8 naive two, CD8 memory one.

The assay was immunoSEQ multiplex PCR, and TCRdb's table has in-frame clones only and misses some. The sample contains about 2.1 million clones, roughly 95% of which appear only once. As for this clone: Within the sample, other DNA sequences also encode this same CDR3.

CD45RO-negative cells were positively selected for CCR7, leaving out terminally differentiated effector memory CD45RA+ cells. The sequencing input was naive CD8+ T cells from PBMCs. The sequence was collected from a man in his late teens or twenties in good health. Some clones in this sample may be carry-over from other donors' samples.

CDR3 DNA: TGTGCCAGCAGTTCCGGGACAGGTCCCCACGAGCAGTACTTC. Protein sequence: CASSSGTGPHEQYF. The chain employs TRBV27 and TRBJ2-7; 8 nucleotides align to TRBD1. CDR1 is MNHEY, CDR2 SMNVEV, per germline (reference sequence). There are 14 residues in the CDR3. The ends lost 4 bases at V and 5 bases at J; junction bases unmatched: 7.